A selection of T cell receptor beta chains follows, all from one sample in a study of T-cell reconstitution after alpha-beta-depleted transplantation in children. TCRdb processed the PCR reads anew with MiXCR; each CDR3 protein has one entry. Of 500,000 to 750,000 distinct CDR3 sequences in the sample, 25% to 30% were seen once. Specimen: PBMCs, collected before TCRalphabeta/CD19-depleted stem cell transplant. The receptors derive from a boy in the first two years of life with Wiskott-Aldrich syndrome, due to receive a stem cell transplant. Each CDR3 is given with its conserved first and last residue. Only some rows state a clone size, as once, few, many or a class for expanded clones.

j_call | v_call | clone_size | cdr3_aa
TRBJ2-3 | TRBV4-2 | few | CASSQDRFLTLAGASTDTQYF
TRBJ1-1 | TRBV29-1 | - | CSVRGQGLPEAFF
TRBJ2-1 | TRBV19 | - | CASSIGRGRGSNEQFF
TRBJ1-4 | TRBV7-2 | - | CASGFFGREKLFF
TRBJ2-3 | TRBV12-3/TRBV12-4 | many | CASSSPTGLAGTDTQYF
TRBJ2-5 | TRBV5-1 | - | CASSRGWAETQYF
TRBJ2-2 | TRBV5-1 | - | CASSLGDRAVGELFF
TRBJ1-4 | TRBV5-1 | few | CASSKTAFATNEKLFF
TRBJ2-1 | TRBV27 | - | CASAGTPVWDEQFF
TRBJ2-7 | TRBV5-1 | - | CASSLGDRGGEQYF
TRBJ2-1 | TRBV6-2/TRBV6-3 | - | CASRPLAGGSYNEQFF
TRBJ1-4 | TRBV27 | few | CATSLVWGEKLFF
TRBJ1-1 | TRBV5-1 | - | CASSLAGVMTEAFF
TRBJ2-7 | TRBV25-1 | - | CASSEFGRGRGEQYF
TRBJ2-1 | TRBV20-1 | - | CSAVGQKSYNEQFF
TRBJ2-7 | TRBV5-1 | once | CASSLTGGGNYEQYF
TRBJ1-5 | TRBV20-1 | few | CSARLSNQPQHF
TRBJ2-7 | TRBV28 | - | CASLGQVPASSYEQYF
TRBJ2-1 | TRBV10-2 | - | CASSAATGTRSRSYNEQFF
TRBJ1-5 | TRBV20-1 | - | CSAREGVQISQPQHF
TRBJ2-5 | TRBV7-9 | - | CASSLGTGGKETQYF
TRBJ2-7 | TRBV5-5 | - | CASSIGTGRDYEQYF
TRBJ2-3 | TRBV29-1 | - | CSVARASTDTQYF
TRBJ2-3 | TRBV28 | - | CASSLRGRVLDTQYF
TRBJ2-1 | TRBV10-1 | many | CASSETAGSYNEQFF
TRBJ2-2 | TRBV3-1 | many | CASSRQGAGELFF
TRBJ2-7 | TRBV12-3/TRBV12-4 | - | CASIKGTGPIYEQYF
TRBJ2-1 | TRBV20-1 | - | CSARVAKREGSFF
TRBJ2-3 | TRBV7-2 | - | CASSLEQVGTDTQYF